This entry lists 10 T cell receptor beta chains sequenced from one sample in a study of blood T cell repertoires in COVID-19. Sequencing used immunoSEQ multiplex PCR; TCRdb keeps in-frame clones, though not all of them. The profile shows some 390,000 clones, approximately 91% of them singletons. What was sequenced was peripheral blood. These receptor sequences come from a woman between 35 and 50 years old with COVID-19, enrolled during active disease.

The genes are TRBV28 and TRBJ2-4; a possible D gene is TRBD2 (6 bases). This CDR3 contains 16 residues. The ends were cut back, 3 bases at V and 8 bases at J, with 20 bases in the middle. Germline V CDR1 and CDR2: MDHEN, SYDVKM. The CDR3 nucleotides read TGTGCCAGCAGTTTTGAATTTGTAGGTCCGGGGGACATTCAGTACTTC. This sequence encodes CASSFEFVGPGDIQYF.

The chain couples TRBV11-2 to TRBJ2-1; D uncertain. CDR1 is SGHAT and CDR2 is FQNNGV in the germline V gene. The ends were cut back, 0 bases at V and 8 bases at J, with 11 bases in the middle. The CDR3 has 14 residues. This CDR3 reads CASSLDRSRDEQFF. The CDR3 DNA is TGTGCCAGCAGCTTAGATCGCTCCCGCGATGAGCAGTTCTTC.

The chain links TRBV27 to TRBJ1-1; D might be TRBD1 (6 bases). Trimming pared 5 bases from V and 1 base from J, leaving 14 bases between. Germline V CDR1 and CDR2: MNHEY, SMNVEV (reference sequence). This CDR3 is 15 amino acids long. In DNA, the CDR3 is TGTGCCAGCAGTCCGCGCCGGACAGAGAACACTGAAGCTTTCTTT. It is translated as CASSPRRTENTEAFF.

This rearrangement joins TRBV5-1 to TRBJ1-4; D unresolved. The CDR3 has 14 residues. Trimming stripped 0 bases from V and 3 bases from J, with 6 bases between. CDR1 is SGHRS, CDR2 YFSETQ, per germline. The chain's CDR3 is CASSLAGANEKLFF. The CDR3, as DNA: TGCGCCAGCAGCTTGGCCGGAGCTAATGAAAAACTGTTTTTT.

The V gene is TRBV27, the J gene TRBJ2-1; 10 bases line up with TRBD1. This CDR3 comprises 15 residues. Germline V lookup: CDR1 MNHEY, CDR2 SMNVEV (reference sequence). J lost 7 bases, V lost 3 bases, and 6 bases had no gene match. This chain's CDR3 is CASSLSRDRGNEQFF. CDR3 in DNA: TGTGCCAGCAGTTTGTCCCGGGACAGGGGTAATGAGCAGTTCTTC.

This clone was detected only once. The rearrangement links TRBV7-2 to TRBJ1-3, with a weak D call TRBD1 (5 bases). The CDR3 spans 14 residues. Trimming removed 4 bases from V and 0 bases from J, with 7 bases in between. Germline values: CDR1 SGHTA, CDR2 FQGNSA. The CDR3 DNA follows: TGTGCCAGCAGCTCGACAGCCTCTGGAAACACCATATATTTT. It specifies CASSSTASGNTIYF.

The chain uses TRBV5-5 and TRBJ1-5; D may be TRBD1 (5 bases). The CDR3 spans 15 residues. Per the germline V gene, CDR1 is SGHKS and CDR2 is YYEKEE (reference sequence). With 0 bases removed from V and 4 bases from J, the gap between germline ends came to 11 bases. CDR3 region: CASSLGSPGNQPQHF. CDR3 nucleotides: TGTGCCAGCAGCTTGGGAAGCCCAGGGAATCAGCCCCAGCATTTT.

The chain joins TRBV19 to TRBJ1-1, with a tentative D call TRBD1 (5 bases). Trimming left V 6 bases short and J 10 bases short, with 18 bases between. CDR3 length: 13 residues. Germline CDR1 is LNHDA and CDR2 is SQIVND (reference sequence). Written as DNA, the CDR3 is TGTGCCAGTAGGGGGGGAGAGTCGCCGGGAGCTTTCTTT. Its translation: CASRGGESPGAFF.

This clone was seen once. V is TRBV11-1 and J is TRBJ2-1; 8 nucleotides agree with TRBD2. Germline-derived CDR1 and CDR2 are SGHAT and FQDESV (reference sequence). This CDR3 spans 16 amino acids. Trimming took 1 base from V and 9 from J; bases not matched to a gene: 11. The CDR3 loop is CASSLVGSSGGGEQFF. CDR3 bases: TGTGCCAGCAGCTTAGTGGGTTCCAGCGGGGGAGGTGAGCAGTTCTTC.

This sequence joins TRBV5-1 and TRBJ1-2; D unclear. V gave up 2 bases and J gave up 2 bases, with 7 bases separating them. The CDR3 is 13 amino acids. From germline, CDR1 is SGHRS and CDR2 YFSETQ. In DNA, the CDR3 is TGCGCCAGCAGCTTTCCCGGGAACTATGGCTACACCTTC. Translated: CASSFPGNYGYTF. Complete variable domain (other parts from reference TRBV5-1 and TRBJ1-2): KAGVTQTPRYLIKTRGQQVTLSCSPISGHRSVSWYQQTPGQGLQFLFEYFSETQRNKGNFPGRFSGRQFSNSRSEMNVSTLELGDSALYLCASSFPGNYGYTFGSGTRLTVV.